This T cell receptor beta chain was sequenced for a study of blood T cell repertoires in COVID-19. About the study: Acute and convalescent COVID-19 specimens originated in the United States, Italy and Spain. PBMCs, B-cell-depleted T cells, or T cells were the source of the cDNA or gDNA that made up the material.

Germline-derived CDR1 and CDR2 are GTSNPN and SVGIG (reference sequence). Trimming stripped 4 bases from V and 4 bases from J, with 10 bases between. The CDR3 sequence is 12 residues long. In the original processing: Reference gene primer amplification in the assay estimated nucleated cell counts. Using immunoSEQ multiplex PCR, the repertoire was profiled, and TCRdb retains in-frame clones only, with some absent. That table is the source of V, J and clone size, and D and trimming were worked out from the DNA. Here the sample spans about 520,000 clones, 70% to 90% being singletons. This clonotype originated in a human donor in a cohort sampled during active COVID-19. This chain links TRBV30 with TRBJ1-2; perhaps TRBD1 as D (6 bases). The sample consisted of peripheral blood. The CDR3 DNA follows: TGTGCCTGGAACCCAGGGGTCTATGGCTACACCTTC. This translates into CAWNPGVYGYTF.